Each of the 17 T cell receptor beta chains below was sequenced from the same sample in a study of long-term antiretroviral therapy in people with HIV. At survey level, the immunoSEQ assay was run in its v3.0 version. Profiling relied on immunoSEQ multiplex PCR, and the TCRdb table lists in-frame clones only, not all of them. The sample contains about 27,000 clones, around 85% of which appear only once. Sequencing used unsorted PBMCs, obtained 2.3 years after starting antiretroviral therapy. These receptors were taken from a man aged 35 to 55 with HIV.

The rearrangement joins TRBV18 to TRBJ2-3; no clear D gene. V lost 6 bases to trimming and J lost 0 bases, with 10 bases between them. CDR1 is KGHSH, CDR2 LQKENI, per germline. CDR3 length equals 14 residues. The CDR3, as DNA: TGTGCCAGCTCTCTCACTTCAAGCACAGATACGCAGTATTTT. It yields the protein CASSLTSSTDTQYF.

CDR3 amino acids: CASSFGTGEQFF. The CDR3 bases are TGTGCCAGCAGCTTCGGGACGGGCGAGCAGTTCTTC. This chain uses TRBV7-3 with TRBJ2-1; D could derive from TRBD1 or TRBD2 (5 bases each). V was shortened by 3 bases and J by 10 bases, with 10 bases between the two germline ends. The CDR3 is made up of 12 amino acids. In germline, CDR1 is SGHTA, CDR2 FQGTGA.

The chain uses TRBV10-3 and TRBJ2-7; 7 bases are shared with TRBD1. From germline, CDR1 is ENHRY and CDR2 SYGVKD. This CDR3 is built from 18 residues. V gave up 1 base and J gave up 0 bases; unmatched junction bases: 12. The CDR3: CAISEWMAGGPSSYEQYF. CDR3 nucleotide sequence: TGTGCCATCAGTGAGTGGATGGCAGGGGGACCTAGCTCCTACGAGCAGTACTTC.

DNA for the CDR3: TGCGCCAGCAGCTCCGCCCAATACAATGAGCAGTTCTTC. It yields the protein CASSSAQYNEQFF. The chain is built from TRBV5-1 and TRBJ2-1; no reliable D call. The CDR3 is made up of 13 amino acids. Trimming shortened V by 3 bases and J by 4 bases, and 8 bases separated the two germline ends. CDR1 is SGHRS, CDR2 YFSETQ, per germline.

V is TRBV6-5 and J is TRBJ1-2; tentative D call: TRBD1 (5 bases). The CDR3 has 11 amino acids. Germline CDR1 and CDR2: MNHEY and SVGAGI. Between the trimmed V and J ends, which lost 6 bases and 8 bases, there was a span of 10 bases. The CDR3 nucleotides are TGTGCCAGCAGGTGGGGCAGGGGCTACACCTTC. Protein: CASRWGRGYTF.

This clone was detected only once. CDR3 DNA sequence: TGCGCCAGCAGTGAGTCGAGCTACACAGATACGCAGTATTTT. The encoded protein is CASSESSYTDTQYF. The chain has TRBV10-2 and TRBJ2-3; D uncertain. Trimming removed 0 bases at V and 2 bases at J, with 6 bases between. This CDR3 spans 14 amino acids. The germline gives CDR1 WSHSY, CDR2 SAAADI.

This chain links TRBV6-5 with TRBJ1-2; tentative D call: TRBD1 (5 bases). V dropped 0 bases and J dropped 0 bases, with 8 bases sitting between them. The CDR3 covers 15 residues. Germline lookup yields CDR1 MNHEY and CDR2 SVGAGI. CDR3 sequence (DNA): TGTGCCAGCAGTTACTCGGACATCACTAACTATGGCTACACCTTC. Amino acid sequence: CASSYSDITNYGYTF.

This clone was seen a few times. The junction differs from germline at one of its ends, possibly a read error. The V gene is TRBV7-7, the J gene TRBJ2-7, with no clear D. CDR1 is SSHAT and CDR2 is FNYEAQ in the germline V gene (reference sequence). This CDR3 region has 13 residues. CDR3 coding DNA: TGTGCTAGCAGCTCCTTGACTGGCGACGAGCAGTACTTC. Its translation is CASSSLTGDEQYF.

The CDR3 nucleotides read TGTGCCAGCAGCCCTCAGGGGGCGAGTCTCGCTTTCTTT. It yields the protein CASSPQGASLAFF. V is TRBV13 and J is TRBJ1-1, with 8 bases lining up with TRBD1. This CDR3 region has 13 residues. Looked up from germline, CDR1 is PRHDT and CDR2 is FYEKMQ (reference sequence). Trimming at V came to 5 bases and at J to 11 bases, leaving 10 bases not matched to a gene.

V is TRBV11-2 and J is TRBJ2-7; the D is unclear. CDR1 and CDR2 (germline): SGHAT, FQNNGV. Trimming stripped 2 bases from V and 0 bases from J, with 5 bases between. The CDR3 sequence is 13 residues long. The CDR3 protein is CASSLYTSYEQYF. The CDR3 nucleotides are TGTGCCAGCAGCTTATACACCTCCTACGAGCAGTACTTC.

The rearrangement joins TRBV11-3 to TRBJ2-2; 15 bases match TRBD2. There are 16 residues in the CDR3. The germline gives CDR1 SGHNT, CDR2 YENEEA. Trimming at V came to 5 bases and at J to 6 bases, leaving 4 bases not matched to a gene. The CDR3, as DNA: TGTGCCAGCAGCCCCGGACTAGCGGGAGGGGCCGGGGAGCTGTTTTTT. Amino acid sequence: CASSPGLAGGAGELFF.

The chain employs TRBV4-1 and TRBJ1-1; D gene ambiguous. CDR3 size: 13 residues. Germline V gene data show CDR1 as MGHRA and CDR2 as YSYEKL. The V end lost 0 bases, the J end lost 5 bases, and 7 bases lay between the germline ends. As DNA, the CDR3 is TGCGCCAGCAGCCAAGATAGGTTAACTGAAGCTTTCTTT. It encodes CASSQDRLTEAFF.

This chain joins TRBV6-5 and TRBJ1-5; TRBD1 matches 10 bases. V was clipped by 6 bases and J by 4 bases; unmatched bases: 6. The CDR3 is made up of 15 amino acids. Germline assignment: CDR1 MNHEY and CDR2 SVGAGI. CDR3 sequence: CASSRGTGVNQPQHF. The CDR3 DNA is TGTGCCAGCAGCCGGGGGACAGGGGTAAATCAGCCCCAGCATTTT.

This sequence joins TRBV5-1 and TRBJ2-3; the D is unclear. This CDR3 has 14 amino acids. Between the trimmed V and J ends, which lost 2 bases and 0 bases, there was a span of 7 bases. Germline lookup yields CDR1 SGHRS and CDR2 YFSETQ. The CDR3 region is CASSFFTSTDTQYF. The CDR3 nucleotides are TGCGCCAGCAGCTTTTTTACCAGCACAGATACGCAGTATTTT. Full variable domain (missing parts from reference TRBV5-1 and TRBJ2-3): KAGVTQTPRYLIKTRGQQVTLSCSPISGHRSVSWYQQTPGQGLQFLFEYFSETQRNKGNFPGRFSGRQFSNSRSEMNVSTLELGDSALYLCASSFFTSTDTQYFGPGTRLTVL.

The V call is TRBV11-2, the J call TRBJ2-1, with 7 nucleotides matching TRBD2. This CDR3 region has 15 residues. Germline V gene sequence: CDR1 SGHAT, CDR2 FQNNGV. J lost 0 bases, V lost 8 bases, and 7 bases had no gene match. The CDR3 sequence: CASDWGGSSYNEQFF. In DNA, the CDR3 is TGTGCCAGCGACTGGGGGGGTAGCTCCTACAATGAGCAGTTCTTC.

This chain joins TRBV7-9 and TRBJ1-1; D remains ambiguous. Trimming removed 1 base from V and 1 base from J, with 4 bases in between. The CDR3 is 13 residues long. Germline lookup yields CDR1 SEHNR and CDR2 FQNEAQ (reference sequence). CDR3 DNA sequence: TGTGCCAGCAGCTTAGAGAGGAACACTGAAGCTTTCTTT. Translating it yields CASSLERNTEAFF.

The J gene is TRBJ2-1, the V gene TRBV5-6; the D gene is possibly TRBD2 (5 bases). Germline loops: CDR1 SGHDT, CDR2 YYEEEE. The CDR3 covers 13 residues. Trimming took off 2 bases at V and 7 bases at J, with 10 bases between the two ends. The CDR3 protein is CASSFLPGNEQFF. For the CDR3, the DNA is TGTGCCAGCAGCTTTTTACCGGGGAATGAGCAGTTCTTC.